A single sample is the source of the 19 T cell receptor beta chains below, sequenced in a study of PD-L1 blockade in urothelial cancer. Sample time point: pretreatment peripheral blood. TCRdb's copy holds only in-frame clones and misses some; the assay was immunoSEQ multiplex PCR. The sample yields 70,000 to 90,000 clones, 70% to 90% seen once. The sequenced sample was PBMCs, obtained around atezolizumab (anti-PD-L1) treatment. The receptors shown here come from a man between 60 and 70 years old with urothelial cancer.

This chain connects TRBV27 to TRBJ1-5; D possibly corresponds to TRBD1 (6 bases). Germline V CDR1 and CDR2: MNHEY, SMNVEV (reference sequence). The V end lost 0 bases, the J end lost 6 bases, and 12 bases lay between the germline ends. CDR3 length equals 15 residues. The CDR3 DNA is TGTGCCAGCAGTTTATCCCGGGGGGCGATTCAGCCCCAGCATTTT. Its translation is CASSLSRGAIQPQHF.

The chain couples TRBV5-1 to TRBJ1-4; 8 bases line up with TRBD1. The CDR3 is 15 amino acids. The trim removed 4 bases at V and 5 bases at J, leaving 7 bases unmatched. Germline values: CDR1 SGHRS, CDR2 YFSETQ. CDR3 protein: CASSLKQGENEKLFF. CDR3 bases: TGCGCCAGCAGCCTAAAACAGGGGGAAAATGAAAAACTGTTTTTT.

The V gene is TRBV5-6, the J gene TRBJ2-7; D gene unclear. Germline V gene sequence: CDR1 SGHDT, CDR2 YYEEEE. Trimming stripped 6 bases from V and 5 bases from J, with 18 bases between. CDR3 size: 14 residues. Here the CDR3 reads CASTPRPRSHEQYF. The CDR3 DNA reads as TGTGCCAGCACCCCGCGGCCAAGAAGCCACGAGCAGTACTTC.

This CDR3 is CASSYTPDTEAFF. The CDR3 DNA reads TGTGCCAGCAGTTACACTCCGGACACTGAAGCTTTCTTT. V usage is TRBV6-5 and J usage is TRBJ1-1; D unresolved. This CDR3 contains 13 residues. Germline assignment: CDR1 MNHEY and CDR2 SVGAGI. With 2 bases removed from V and 3 bases from J, the gap between germline ends came to 7 bases.

The chain links TRBV5-1 to TRBJ2-1, with 9 nucleotides matching TRBD2. The CDR3 length is 16 residues. Losses at the gene ends were 4 bases for V and 9 bases for J; bases not matched to a gene: 14. Germline V gives CDR1 SGHRS, CDR2 YFSETQ. The CDR3 loop reads CASSPGGSGRLLEQFF. In DNA form, the CDR3 reads TGCGCCAGCAGCCCCGGAGGTAGCGGGAGACTTCTTGAGCAGTTCTTC.

This chain connects TRBV5-4 to TRBJ2-1; TRBD1 might be the D (6 bases). Trimming removed 4 bases from V and 5 bases from J, with 19 bases in between. Germline V gene sequence: CDR1 SGHNT, CDR2 YYREEE (reference sequence). CDR3 length: 16 amino acids. CDR3 DNA sequence: TGTGCCAGCAGCCCGAAGACAGGCCCCAAGGACAATGAGCAGTTCTTC. Protein sequence: CASSPKTGPKDNEQFF.

The chain employs TRBV29-1 and TRBJ2-7, with 7 bases matching TRBD1. J was trimmed by 6 bases and V by 4 bases; bases with no gene match: 6. This CDR3 is 12 amino acids long. Germline V gives CDR1 SQVTM, CDR2 ANQGSEA. DNA of the CDR3: TGCAGCGTTGGACAGGGCATGGGCGAGCAGTACTTC. Amino acids: CSVGQGMGEQYF.

J is TRBJ2-3 and V is TRBV9; tentative D call: TRBD2 (6 bases). This CDR3 contains 16 residues. Germline assignment: CDR1 SGDLS and CDR2 YYNGEE. Deletions cut 3 bases from V and 2 bases from J, with 16 bases between. The CDR3 loop is CASSGGVADSTDTQYF. The CDR3 region has the DNA TGTGCCAGCAGCGGAGGGGTAGCGGATTCCACAGATACGCAGTATTTT. Full variable domain (missing parts from reference TRBV9 and TRBJ2-3): DSGVTQTPKHLITATGQRVTLRCSPRSGDLSVYWYQQSLDQGLQFLIQYYNGEERAKGNILERFSAQQFPDLHSELNLSSLELGDSALYFCASSGGVADSTDTQYFGPGTRLTVL.

The rearrangement links TRBV7-2 to TRBJ2-5, with a tentative D call TRBD2 (6 bases). The CDR3 totals 15 residues. V lost 5 bases to trimming and J lost 5 bases, with 18 bases between them. The germline V gene encodes CDR1 SGHTA and CDR2 FQGNSA. The CDR3 DNA reads as TGTGCCAGCAGCCCGGCCCAGCGGGCTCGGGAGACCCAGTACTTC. It yields the protein CASSPAQRARETQYF.

This clone was seen only once. V gene TRBV11-3 combines with J gene TRBJ1-4; D remains ambiguous. The germline V and J ends were trimmed by 5 bases and 8 bases, with 12 bases remaining between them. This CDR3 is built from 13 residues. CDR1 and CDR2 (germline): SGHNT, YENEEA. The CDR3 DNA reads TGTGCCAGCAGCCCACGCCCGGAGGAAAAACTGTTTTTT. Translating it yields CASSPRPEEKLFF.

The chain recombines TRBV29-1 with TRBJ1-1; the D is unclear. The V end lost 1 base, the J end lost 0 bases, and 6 bases lay between the germline ends. This CDR3 spans 13 amino acids. The germline CDR1 and CDR2 sequences are SQVTM and ANQGSEA. The CDR3 DNA reads as TGCAGCGTTGAAGCCGGGGTGAACACTGAAGCTTTCTTT. Encoded protein: CSVEAGVNTEAFF. Complete variable domain (other parts from reference TRBV29-1 and TRBJ1-1): SAVISQKPSRDICQRGTSLTIQCQVDSQVTMMFWYRQQPGQSLTLIATANQGSEATYESGFVIDKFPISRPNLTFSTLTVSNMSPEDSSIYLCSVEAGVNTEAFFGQGTRLTVV.

The chain carries TRBV9 and TRBJ1-5, with D possibly matching TRBD1 (5 bases). CDR1 and CDR2 (germline): SGDLS, YYNGEE. Trimming stripped 0 bases from V and 5 bases from J, with 9 bases between. CDR3 size: 14 residues. CDR3 nucleotide sequence: TGTGCCAGCAGCGTAGACTGGGGGGATCAGCCCCAGCATTTT. Protein product: CASSVDWGDQPQHF.

V usage is TRBV5-1 and J usage is TRBJ2-2; 7 positions match TRBD1. V gave up 2 bases and J gave up 4 bases; unmatched junction bases: 5. Germline V lookup: CDR1 SGHRS, CDR2 YFSETQ. The CDR3 has 15 residues. CDR3 nucleotides: TGCGCCAGCAGCTTCGGGACAGAAATCACCGGGGAGCTGTTTTTT. Residues: CASSFGTEITGELFF.

The V call is TRBV2, the J call TRBJ2-5; TRBD1 might be the D (5 bases). There are 12 residues in the CDR3. CDR1 and CDR2 from the germline V gene are SNHLY and FYNNEI. V was trimmed by 7 bases and J by 0 bases, leaving 6 bases between them. The CDR3 DNA reads as TGTGCCAGCAACAGGTACCAAGAGACCCAGTACTTC. Amino acids: CASNRYQETQYF.

This clone was picked up one time. This sequence joins TRBV29-1 and TRBJ1-4; D is perhaps TRBD1 (5 bases). Trimming shortened V by 5 bases and J by 7 bases, and 20 bases separated the two germline ends. Per the germline V gene, CDR1 is SQVTM and CDR2 is ANQGSEA. The CDR3 covers 15 residues. CDR3 sequence: CSVQATGGRAEKLFF. The CDR3 coding sequence is TGCAGCGTTCAGGCGACGGGGGGTCGTGCTGAAAAACTGTTTTTT.

This rearrangement joins TRBV6-1 to TRBJ2-1; 8 nucleotides line up with TRBD2. Germline CDR1 reads MNHNS; CDR2 reads SASEGT. There are 14 residues in the CDR3. The trim removed 7 bases at V and 2 bases at J, leaving 4 bases unmatched. The CDR3 region is CASNDGGAYNEQFF. CDR3 nucleotide sequence: TGTGCCAGCAATGACGGGGGGGCCTACAATGAGCAGTTCTTC.

The chain is built from TRBV12-5 and TRBJ1-1; perhaps TRBD1 as D (5 bases). Germline CDR1 and CDR2: LGHNT and FRNRAP. Trimming left V 7 bases short and J 4 bases short, with 16 bases between. The CDR3 runs 14 residues. The CDR3 spells CASALRASGTEAFF. CDR3 nucleotide sequence: TGTGCTAGTGCCCTCAGGGCCTCAGGCACTGAAGCTTTCTTT.

This clone occurred once. V gene TRBV15 combines with J gene TRBJ1-4; D call uncertain. The germline V and J ends were trimmed by 5 bases and 8 bases, with 12 bases remaining between them. The CDR3 extends over 13 amino acids. Germline CDR1 and CDR2: LNHNV and YYDKDF (reference sequence). The CDR3 region has the DNA TGTGCCACCAGCGATGGAGGGAGGGAAAAACTGTTTTTT. Translating gives CATSDGGREKLFF.

A remark on this clone: This sample also contains other DNA sequences that code for the same CDR3. This rearrangement joins TRBV5-1 to TRBJ2-5; D gene ambiguous. The CDR3 is made up of 12 amino acids. Germline lookup yields CDR1 SGHRS and CDR2 YFSETQ. Trimming removed 2 bases at V and 2 bases at J, with 4 bases between. This chain's CDR3 is CASSFTQETQYF. The CDR3, as DNA: TGCGCCAGCAGCTTTACTCAAGAGACCCAGTACTTC.